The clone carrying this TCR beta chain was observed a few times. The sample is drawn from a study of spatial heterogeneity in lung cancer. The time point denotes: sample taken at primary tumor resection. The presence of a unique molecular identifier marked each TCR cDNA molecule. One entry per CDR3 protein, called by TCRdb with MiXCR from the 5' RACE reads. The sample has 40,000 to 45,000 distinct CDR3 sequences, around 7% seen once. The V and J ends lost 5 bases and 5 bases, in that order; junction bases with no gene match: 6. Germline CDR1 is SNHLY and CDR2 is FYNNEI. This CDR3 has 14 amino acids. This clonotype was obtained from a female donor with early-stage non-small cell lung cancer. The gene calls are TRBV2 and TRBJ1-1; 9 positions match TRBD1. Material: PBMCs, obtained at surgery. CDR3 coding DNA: TGTGCCAGCAGTTTACAGGGGGCTCGGACTGAAGCTTTCTTT. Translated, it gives CASSLQGARTEAFF.